The entry below describes one T cell receptor beta chain. The repertoire was sequenced with immunoSEQ multiplex PCR; TCRdb's copy has only in-frame clones and lacks some. The sample consists of 250,000 to 300,000 clones, around nine tenths of them appearing once. These data originate in a study of blood T cell repertoires in COVID-19. Trimming cost V 3 bases and J 2 bases, with 7 bases left between them. Germline assignment: CDR1 SGHRS and CDR2 YFSETQ. This CDR3 spans 13 amino acids. This chain connects TRBV5-1 to TRBJ2-3; no reliable D call. The TCR originated in a woman between 65 and 79 years old with COVID-19, enrolled during active disease. Sequencing was performed on peripheral blood. The CDR3 loop reads CASSSLYTDTQYF. CDR3 DNA sequence: TGCGCCAGCAGCTCCTTATACACAGATACGCAGTATTTT.